This T cell receptor (beta chain) was documented in a study of blood T cell repertoires in COVID-19. For the study at large: COVID-19 samples, acute and convalescent, were from the United States, Italy and Spain. The analysed material was cDNA or gDNA that came from T cells, B-cell-depleted T cells, or PBMCs.

The CDR3 totals 14 residues. Germline V gene lookup returns CDR1 DFQATT and CDR2 SNEGSKA (reference sequence). V lost 3 bases and J lost 7; bases outside the gene matches: 5. Per the original data handling: For nucleated cells, counts were estimated from reference gene primer amplification. Clones were read by immunoSEQ multiplex PCR, and TCRdb kept only the in-frame ones, dropping some. That table supplies the V and J calls and clone size; D and trimming were determined from the DNA. The table has about 250,000 clones, 80% to 90% seen once. The rearrangement uses TRBV20-1 and TRBJ2-7, with 14 bases that match TRBD2. The sequencing input was PBMCs or T cells enriched from blood (not recorded which). The TCR comes from a woman between 18 and 29 years old who had recovered from COVID-19. The CDR3 loop is CSASEGTSGGEQYF. Here the CDR3 DNA reads TGCAGTGCTAGTGAAGGGACTAGCGGGGGAGAGCAGTACTTC.